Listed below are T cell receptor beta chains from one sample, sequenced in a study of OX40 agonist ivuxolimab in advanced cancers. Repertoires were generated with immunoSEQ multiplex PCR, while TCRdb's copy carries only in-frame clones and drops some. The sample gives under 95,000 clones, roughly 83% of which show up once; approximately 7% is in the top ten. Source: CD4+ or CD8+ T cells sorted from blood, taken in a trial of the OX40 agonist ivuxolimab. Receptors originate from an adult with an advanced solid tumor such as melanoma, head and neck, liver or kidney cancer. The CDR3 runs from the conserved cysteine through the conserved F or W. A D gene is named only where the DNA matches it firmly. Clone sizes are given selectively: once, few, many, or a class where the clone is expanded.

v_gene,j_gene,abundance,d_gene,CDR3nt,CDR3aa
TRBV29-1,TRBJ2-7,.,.,TGCAGCGTTGGGGTCGGAGGGGCGCGGGAGCAGTACTTC,CSVGVGGAREQYF
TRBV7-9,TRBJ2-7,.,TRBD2,TGTGCCAGCACTAGCGGAGACTACGAGCAGTACTTC,CASTSGDYEQYF
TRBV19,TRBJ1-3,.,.,TGTGCCAGTAGTGTTCCGAGGGGCTCTTCTGGAAACACCATATATTTT,CASSVPRGSSGNTIYF
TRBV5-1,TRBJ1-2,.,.,TGCGCCAGCAGCTTGTTAGAGTTCGGGGCGTCAGGGCACGGCTACACCTTC,CASSLLEFGASGHGYTF
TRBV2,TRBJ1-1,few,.,TGTGCCAGCGGGCACACCATTGAAGCTTTCTTT,CASGHTIEAFF
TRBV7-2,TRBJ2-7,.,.,TGTGCCAGCAGCCGACAAGAAACCTACGAGCAGTACTTC,CASSRQETYEQYF
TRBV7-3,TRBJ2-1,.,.,TGTGCCAGCAGCTTTCCAGGGTTTGAGCAGTTCTTC,CASSFPGFEQFF
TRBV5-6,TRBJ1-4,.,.,TGTGCCAGCAGCTTACGGGGAACTAATGAAAAACTGTTTTTT,CASSLRGTNEKLFF
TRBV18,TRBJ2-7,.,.,TGTGCCAGCTCACCTCAAGAGGATTCTGGCTACGAGCAGTACTTC,CASSPQEDSGYEQYF
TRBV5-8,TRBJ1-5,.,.,TGTGCCAGCAGGGGACGTATCAATCAGCCCCAGCATTTT,CASRGRINQPQHF
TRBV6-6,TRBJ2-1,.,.,TGTGCCAGCGGGCAGTCCTTCGGCAATGAGCAGTTCTTC,CASGQSFGNEQFF
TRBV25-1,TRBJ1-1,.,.,TGTGCCAGCACAGGTTTCGGGCAGACTGAAGCTTTCTTT,CASTGFGQTEAFF
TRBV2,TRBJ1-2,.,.,TGTGCCAGCAGTGCGTTAACCTGGGGCTACACCTTC,CASSALTWGYTF
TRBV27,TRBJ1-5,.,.,TGTGCCAGCAGTTTATCGATGCCGACCAATCAGCCCCAGCATTTT,CASSLSMPTNQPQHF
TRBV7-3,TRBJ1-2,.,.,TGTGCCAGCAGCTTAGCGGTGGACTATGGCTACACCTTC,CASSLAVDYGYTF
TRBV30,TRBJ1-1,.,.,TGTGCCTGGAGAGGAGCCGTCGGACGAGTCCCTGAAGCTTTCTTT,CAWRGAVGRVPEAFF
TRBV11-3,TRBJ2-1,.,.,TGTGCCAGTTCCGGGGGTCACAATGAGCAGTTCTTC,CASSGGHNEQFF
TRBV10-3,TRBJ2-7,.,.,TGTGCCAGCAGTTACGCCCAGGGAGGCTCCTACGAGCAGTACTTC,CASSYAQGGSYEQYF
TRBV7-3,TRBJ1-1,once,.,TGTGCCAGCAGCTTCGACAGTCAATCTGAAGCTTTCTTT,CASSFDSQSEAFF
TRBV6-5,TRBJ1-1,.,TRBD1,TGTGCCAGCAGTTACTCGGGACAGGGGTATGGCACTGAAGCTTTCTTT,CASSYSGQGYGTEAFF
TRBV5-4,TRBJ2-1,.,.,TGTGCCAGCAGCTTCCAGGGAGACGCCTACAATGAGCAGTTCTTC,CASSFQGDAYNEQFF
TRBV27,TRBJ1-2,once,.,TGTGCCAGCAGTCCGAGGGGGGGGGCGAACTATGGCTACACCTTC,CASSPRGGANYGYTF
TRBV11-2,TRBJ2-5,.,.,TGTGCCAGCAGCTTAGTCATCGGTGAGACCCAGTACTTC,CASSLVIGETQYF
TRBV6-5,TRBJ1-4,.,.,TGTGCCAGCAGTTACCCCCCCGGGGGGGCAGGGGAAAAACTGTTTTTT,CASSYPPGGAGEKLFF
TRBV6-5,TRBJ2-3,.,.,TGTGCCAGCAGTACCCCAGGGGAGCCAGATACGCAGTATTTT,CASSTPGEPDTQYF
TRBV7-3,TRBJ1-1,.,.,TGTGCCAGCAGCTTAGGGCAGAACACTGAAGCTTTCTTT,CASSLGQNTEAFF
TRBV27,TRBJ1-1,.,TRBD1,TGTGCCAGCAGTCCGGACAGGGGGAGATCCACTGAAGCTTTCTTT,CASSPDRGRSTEAFF
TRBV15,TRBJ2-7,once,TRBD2,TGTGCCACCAGCAGAGACGGGTCTAGCGGGAGTTACGAGCAGTACTTC,CATSRDGSSGSYEQYF
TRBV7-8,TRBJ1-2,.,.,TGTGCCAGCAGTCGCTCCTTCGGCTATGGCTACACCTTC,CASSRSFGYGYTF
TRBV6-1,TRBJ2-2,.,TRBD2,TGTGCCATCTCGCGGGGGGTCGCCGGGGAGCTGTTTTTT,CAISRGVAGELFF
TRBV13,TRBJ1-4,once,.,TGTGCCAGCAGCTTAGGCCTAGGGAAGACTAATGAAAAACTGTTTTTT,CASSLGLGKTNEKLFF
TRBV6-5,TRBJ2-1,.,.,TGTGCCAGCAGTTACAAGGGTTTGCAGTTCTTC,CASSYKGLQFF
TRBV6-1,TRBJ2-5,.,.,TGTGCCAGCAGTGCCCGGGACCCAAAAGAGACCCAGTACTTC,CASSARDPKETQYF
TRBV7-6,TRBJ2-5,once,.,TGTGCCAGCAGCTTAGCCGAAGAGACCCAGTACTTC,CASSLAEETQYF
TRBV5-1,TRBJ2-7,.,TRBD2,TGCGCCAGCAGCCCAGGTAGCGGGGGGGCTCCACGCGAGCAGTACTTC,CASSPGSGGAPREQYF
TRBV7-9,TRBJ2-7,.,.,TGTGCCAGCAGCTTAGGCCTGACAGCCTCCTACGAGCAGTACTTC,CASSLGLTASYEQYF
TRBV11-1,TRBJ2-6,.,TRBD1,TGTGCCAGCAGCTTACTGCAGGGACAGGGAAATGCTGGGGCCAACGTCCTGACTTTC,CASSLLQGQGNAGANVLTF
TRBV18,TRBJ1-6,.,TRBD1,TGTGCCAGCTCACAACATCCGGGACAGGGGAATTCACCCCTCCACTTT,CASSQHPGQGNSPLHF
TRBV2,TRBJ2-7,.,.,TGTGCCAGCTCCCGCGCGGGGATCTCCTACGAGCAGTACTTC,CASSRAGISYEQYF
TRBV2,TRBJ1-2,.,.,TGTGCCAGCAGAAGGGATCTTCTAAACTATGGCTACACCTTC,CASRRDLLNYGYTF
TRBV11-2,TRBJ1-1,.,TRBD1,TGTGCCAGCAGCGTACACGGACAGGGCATGAACACTGAAGCTTTCTTT,CASSVHGQGMNTEAFF
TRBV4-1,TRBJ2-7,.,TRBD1,TGCGCCAGCAGCCAAGACGACAGGGGAAGGTACGAGCAGTACTTC,CASSQDDRGRYEQYF
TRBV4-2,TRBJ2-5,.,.,TGTGCCAGCAGCCAAGAAACCCATCAAGCGCTACGGAGGCAAGAGACCCAGTACTTC,CASSQETHQALRRQETQYF
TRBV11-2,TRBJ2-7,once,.,TGTGCCAGCAGCTTAGTGTGGGCGGCCTTCTACGAGCAGTACTTC,CASSLVWAAFYEQYF
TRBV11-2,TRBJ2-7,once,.,TGTGCCAGCAGCCTAACCAGCGGGCCAACCTACGAGCAGTACTTC,CASSLTSGPTYEQYF
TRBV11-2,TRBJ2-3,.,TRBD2,TGTGCCAGCAGCCCCTTAGGCCGGACTAGCAGTTTGGATTTT,CASSPLGRTSSLDF
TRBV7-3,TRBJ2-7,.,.,TGTGCCAGCAGCCTAACGGGCGGTGCCAGCTCCTACGAGCAGTACTTC,CASSLTGGASSYEQYF
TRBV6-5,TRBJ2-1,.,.,TGTGCCAGCAGTCCAAAGGTGGGGACCGAGCAGTTCTTC,CASSPKVGTEQFF
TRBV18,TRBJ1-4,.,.,TGTGCCAGCTCACCAAGGGGCCTTGATGAAAAACTGTTTTTT,CASSPRGLDEKLFF
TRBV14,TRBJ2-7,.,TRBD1,TGTGCCAGCAGCCAGGGGGACAGGGTCCCCGAGCAGTACTTC,CASSQGDRVPEQYF
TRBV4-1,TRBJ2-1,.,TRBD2,TGCGCCAGCAGCCGCAGGACTAGCGATGAGCAGTTCTTC,CASSRRTSDEQFF
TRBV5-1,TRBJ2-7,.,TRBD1,TGCGCCAGCAGCCCTACGACGGGACAGACCTACGAGCAGTACTTC,CASSPTTGQTYEQYF